These T cell receptor beta chains were read from a single sample in a study of CD8+CD57+ T cells in acquired aplastic anemia. MiXCR, applied by TCRdb to the reads, yields one record per CDR3 protein. The table includes roughly 190,000 distinct CDR3 sequences, nearly 50% detected once. Sample: sorted CD4+, CD8+, or CD8+CD57+ T cells (not recorded which) from PBMCs. Receptor source: a human donor with aplastic anemia. The CDR3 runs from the conserved cysteine through the conserved F or W. Fields, in order: D gene, J gene, clone size, V gene, CDR3 DNA, CDR3 protein. D genes are given only for firm matches. Part of the rows lack a size; the others show once, few, many or a class for expanded clones.

>TRBD1|TRBJ1-6|-|TRBV6-5
TGTGCCAGCAGTTACCGGGCGGCAGGGGGCCGTAATTCACCCCTCCACTTT
CASSYRAAGGRNSPLHF
>-|TRBJ1-5|-|TRBV7-2
TGTGCCAGCAGTCCAGAGTATAGCAATCAGCCCCAGCATTTT
CASSPEYSNQPQHF
>-|TRBJ1-6|few|TRBV25-1
TGTGCCAGCAGTACTCACAGCGGCAATGATTCACCCCTCCACTTT
CASSTHSGNDSPLHF
>-|TRBJ2-7|-|TRBV15
TGTGCCACCAGCACACCCCACAGGCCTTCTGACGAGCAGTACTTC
CATSTPHRPSDEQYF
>TRBD2|TRBJ2-7|-|TRBV2
TGTGCCAGCAGTTTGCAGCGGGAGGTATGTGACGAGCAGTACTTC
CASSLQREVCDEQYF
>-|TRBJ2-7|-|TRBV29-1
TGCAGCGTTGAGGGCAGGGGGGTACACGAGCAGTACTTC
CSVEGRGVHEQYF
>TRBD1|TRBJ2-7|-|TRBV29-1
TGCAGCGTTGAAGCCGGGACAGGGGTCCGAGACTACGAGCAGTACTTC
CSVEAGTGVRDYEQYF
>-|TRBJ1-1|-|TRBV5-1
TGCGCCAGCAGCTCCGAGAGAGTCCCGAACGCTGAAGCTTTCTTT
CASSSERVPNAEAFF
>TRBD1|TRBJ2-6|-|TRBV2
TGTGCCAGCAGGGGGACAGGGGCCCTTCGCATCCTGACTTTC
CASRGTGALRILTF
>-|TRBJ2-7|many|TRBV6-5
TGTGCCAGCAGAACGGGGGCCGAGCAGTACTTC
CASRTGAEQYF
>-|TRBJ2-3|-|TRBV19
TGTGCCAGTAGTATCCGGGACCCAGATACGCAGTATTTT
CASSIRDPDTQYF
>-|TRBJ2-7|many|TRBV7-2
TGTGCCAGCAGCTTAGCGGGATCGGCCAACGAGCAGTACTTC
CASSLAGSANEQYF
>TRBD1|TRBJ2-1|many|TRBV12-3/TRBV12-4
TGTGCCAGCAGTTTAGACAGGGGTAATGAGCAGTTCTTC
CASSLDRGNEQFF
>TRBD1|TRBJ1-5|-|TRBV19
TGTGCCACGGGGACAGGGGGGAATCAGCCCCAGCATTTT
CATGTGGNQPQHF
>-|TRBJ1-2|many|TRBV5-1
TGCGCCAGCAGCTTGGAGTCCGGGGCGAGCTATGGCTACACCTTC
CASSLESGASYGYTF
>TRBD1|TRBJ2-7|many|TRBV10-3
TGTGCCAGTCGACAGGGGGACGAGCAGTACTTC
CASRQGDEQYF
>TRBD2|TRBJ2-2|-|TRBV6-5
TGTGCCAGCAGTTTTAGCGGGAGCACCGGGGAGCTGTTTTTT
CASSFSGSTGELFF
>TRBD2|TRBJ2-7|many|TRBV5-4
TGTGCCAGCAGCTTGGGCGGGACTAGCGGGGGTTACTACGAGCAGTACTTC
CASSLGGTSGGYYEQYF
>TRBD2|TRBJ2-1|many|TRBV29-1
TGCAGCGTTAAAGGGGCTAGCGGGAGGGTAGTAGATGAGCAGTTCTTC
CSVKGASGRVVDEQFF
>TRBD1|TRBJ2-7|-|TRBV7-9
TGTGCCAGCAGCTTCAGGACAGGGGTGAACGAGCAGTACTTC
CASSFRTGVNEQYF
>-|TRBJ2-7|-|TRBV10-3
TGTGCCATCAGTCACGGGGTGGGGCGGAAGCAGTACTTC
CAISHGVGRKQYF
>TRBD1|TRBJ2-5|-|TRBV19
TGTGCCAGTAGTATTGGCGACAGGGAAGTAGAGACCCAGTACTTC
CASSIGDREVETQYF
>-|TRBJ2-3|few|TRBV7-9
TGTGCCACAACGACAGGCGGCACAGATACGCAGTATTTT
CATTTGGTDTQYF
>-|TRBJ2-3|-|TRBV20-1
TGCAGTGCAAGACAGGTGGTGGCGTCTGATACGCAGTATTTT
CSARQVVASDTQYF
>-|TRBJ2-1|-|TRBV7-3
TGTGCCAGCAGCCTAATTTCCTTGTTTCGATCCTACAATGAGCAGTTCTTC
CASSLISLFRSYNEQFF
>TRBD1|TRBJ1-1|many|TRBV6-4
TGTGCCAGCAGAGGACAGGGGCTAGTTCTGAACACTGAAGCTTTCTTT
CASRGQGLVLNTEAFF
>-|TRBJ2-7|few|TRBV18
TGTGCCAGCTCACCCCCTACCCCCTACGAGCAGTACTTC
CASSPPTPYEQYF
>TRBD1|TRBJ1-1|many|TRBV16
TGTGCCAGCAGCCAATCGAGGGGCGGACAGGGTGTAACTTTCTTT
CASSQSRGGQGVTFF
>-|TRBJ2-7|-|TRBV29-1
TGCAGCGTCGAGGGCGGCTGGGCCTGCGAGCAGTACTTC
CSVEGGWACEQYF
>TRBD1|TRBJ2-1|-|TRBV11-2
TGTGCCAGCAGCTTAGATAGGGGACAGGGGCTGTTCTTC
CASSLDRGQGLFF
>-|TRBJ1-2|-|TRBV15
TGTGCCACCAGCAGACCGACGGGGGCGGCGTCTGGCTACACCTTC
CATSRPTGAASGYTF
>TRBD2|TRBJ2-2|-|TRBV14
TGTGCCAGCAGCCAACTAGCGGGAGGGCCCAACACCGGGGAGCTGTTTTTT
CASSQLAGGPNTGELFF
>TRBD1|TRBJ1-2|many|TRBV24-1
TGTGCCACCAGTGAACCTGACAGGGAGGATGGCTACACCTTC
CATSEPDREDGYTF
>-|TRBJ1-1|-|TRBV4-1
TGCGCCAGCAGCCAAGCAATGACGGGGACGAAGGAGAACACTGAAGCTTTCTTT
CASSQAMTGTKENTEAFF
>-|TRBJ1-1|few|TRBV5-6
TGTGCCAGCACCACACGGATGGCTGAAGCTTTCTTT
CASTTRMAEAFF
>-|TRBJ2-2|many|TRBV9
TGTGCCAGCAGCGTACGAGGGAGCGGTTTCACCGGGGAGCTGTTTTTT
CASSVRGSGFTGELFF
>-|TRBJ2-7|-|TRBV9
TGTGCCAGCAGCGATAGGGGGAAGCAGTACTTC
CASSDRGKQYF
>-|TRBJ2-7|many|TRBV14
TGTGCCAGCCTCGAGCAGTACTTC
CASLEQYF
>TRBD2|TRBJ2-3|many|TRBV20-1
TGCAGTGCTAGAGATGCTAGCGGGAGGACAGATACGCAGTATTTT
CSARDASGRTDTQYF
>-|TRBJ1-1|-|TRBV24-1
TGTGCCACCAGTGACCCCGGGACAGAAGCTTTCTTT
CATSDPGTEAFF
>TRBD1|TRBJ2-7|once|TRBV20-1
TGCAGTCCTCAGGACAGGGACTACGAGCAGTACTTC
CSPQDRDYEQYF
>TRBD1|TRBJ2-1|-|TRBV11-1
TGTGCCAGCAGCTTAGGGACAGGGGGCTACAATGAGCAGTTCTTC
CASSLGTGGYNEQFF
>-|TRBJ2-1|many|TRBV4-3
TGCGCCAGCAGCCGTACAACGGGAGTGGGGAATGAGCAGTTCTTC
CASSRTTGVGNEQFF
>TRBD1|TRBJ1-2|-|TRBV20-1
TGCAGTGCTAGACAGGGGGTGGATGGCTACACCTTC
CSARQGVDGYTF
>-|TRBJ2-7|-|TRBV20-1
TGCAGTGCTAGTCCCTCGACAGCATATGAGCAGTACTTC
CSASPSTAYEQYF
>-|TRBJ1-6|many|TRBV30
TGTGCCTGGGGACGTTCGACAGCTCTTAATTCACCCCTCCACTTT
CAWGRSTALNSPLHF